This is a list of T cell receptor beta chains from one sample in a study of human T cells and chemical hapten exposure. Each CDR3 protein is one row after TCRdb ran MiXCR on the RACE reads. The data show under 400,000 distinct CDR3 sequences, 4% to 6% seen once. Sample: whole blood, taken in connection with sensitization to the hapten diphenylcyclopropenone (DPC). The receptors shown here come from a woman in her forties or fifties with alopecia areata. Some clones in this sample may be carry-over from other donors' samples. Each CDR3 is given with its conserved first and last residue. A D gene is named only where the DNA matches it firmly. The size of a clone is reported for some rows only, either as once, few or many, or as a class for expanded clones.

TRBV25-1	-	many	TRBJ2-3	CASSDRPDTQYF	TGTGCCAGCAGTGACAGGCCAGATACGCAGTATTTT
TRBV5-1	TRBD1	-	TRBJ1-5	CASSFGTGGEEPQHF	TGCGCCAGCAGCTTTGGGACAGGGGGTGAAGAGCCCCAGCATTTT
TRBV29-1	-	many	TRBJ2-2	CSGGSRRTGELFF	TGCAGTGGAGGATCGCGCCGGACCGGGGAGCTGTTTTTT
TRBV5-5	-	-	TRBJ1-6	CASSPEGQGNSPLHF	TGTGCCAGCAGCCCCGAGGGTCAGGGGAACTCACCCCTCCACTTT
TRBV12-3/TRBV12-4	TRBD2	many	TRBJ2-1	CASSPLSGSSYNEQFF	TGTGCCAGCAGTCCCCTTAGCGGGAGCTCCTACAATGAGCAGTTCTTC
TRBV7-9	-	-	TRBJ2-1	CASSLALRDEQFF	TGTGCCAGCAGCTTAGCGCTAAGAGATGAGCAGTTCTTC
TRBV6-5	TRBD1	many	TRBJ2-2	CASSYAGTGRAGELFF	TGTGCCAGCAGTTACGCCGGGACAGGGCGTGCCGGGGAGCTGTTTTTT
TRBV7-6	-	many	TRBJ2-1	CASSGVSYNEQFF	TGTGCCAGCAGCGGGGTTTCCTACAATGAGCAGTTCTTC
TRBV6-2/TRBV6-3	TRBD2	-	TRBJ2-1	CASRIGGFNNEQFF	TGTGCCAGCAGAATCGGGGGGTTTAACAATGAGCAGTTCTTC
TRBV12-3/TRBV12-4	-	few	TRBJ2-7	CASSFDRKSEQYF	TGTGCCAGCAGTTTCGACAGAAAGAGCGAGCAGTACTTC
TRBV6-5	-	-	TRBJ1-4	CASSRTYATNEKLFF	TGTGCCAGCAGCCGGACCTACGCAACTAATGAAAAACTGTTTTTT
TRBV7-8	-	few	TRBJ2-1	CASSFGELQFF	TGTGCCAGCAGCTTCGGGGAGCTTCAGTTCTTC
TRBV19	-	few	TRBJ2-7	CASRYTGQSGTYEQYF	TGTGCCAGTAGATACACCGGACAGTCGGGTACTTACGAGCAGTACTTC
TRBV29-1	-	many	TRBJ1-1	CSVSGDRLNTEAFF	TGCAGCGTCTCTGGAGACAGGCTCAACACTGAAGCTTTCTTT
TRBV7-2	-	many	TRBJ2-3	CASRTTGKGDTQYF	TGTGCCAGCAGAACCACAGGGAAAGGAGATACGCAGTATTTT
TRBV20-1	-	few	TRBJ1-4	CSAIRQESEKLFF	TGCAGTGCTATAAGACAGGAGAGTGAAAAACTGTTTTTT
TRBV7-3	-	-	TRBJ1-1	CASSSLGPTEAFF	TGTGCCAGCAGCTCACTCGGGCCCACTGAAGCTTTCTTT
TRBV4-1	TRBD1	few	TRBJ2-3	CASSHRQGGTDTQYF	TGCGCCAGCAGCCACCGACAGGGGGGCACAGATACGCAGTATTTT
TRBV6-5	TRBD1	few	TRBJ1-2	CASSLGTADGYTF	TGTGCCAGCAGCCTAGGGACAGCGGATGGCTACACCTTC
TRBV4-2	TRBD2	many	TRBJ2-2	CASSQASGREGGELFF	TGTGCCAGCAGCCAAGCGAGCGGGAGAGAAGGCGGGGAGCTGTTTTTT
TRBV28	-	-	TRBJ2-3	CASKGRTDTQYF	TGTGCCAGCAAGGGGCGCACAGATACGCAGTATTTT
TRBV24-1	-	-	TRBJ2-1	CATSDSGLTYNEQFF	TGTGCCACCAGTGATTCGGGACTGACTTACAATGAGCAGTTCTTC
TRBV28	TRBD2	-	TRBJ2-3	CASREDGRSRDTQYF	TGTGCCAGCCGGGAGGACGGGAGGAGTCGAGATACGCAGTATTTT
TRBV20-1	-	-	TRBJ1-1	CSARGATEAFF	TGCAGTGCTAGAGGCGCCACTGAAGCTTTCTTT
TRBV10-3	-	few	TRBJ2-7	CAISESIGSLQYEQYF	TGTGCCATCAGTGAGTCGATAGGGAGCCTACAGTACGAGCAGTACTTC
TRBV12-5	-	-	TRBJ2-1	CASGPPGSSSYNEQFF	TGTGCTAGTGGTCCTCCCGGCTCGAGCTCCTACAATGAGCAGTTCTTC
TRBV12-3/TRBV12-4	-	few	TRBJ1-6	CASSPNEGNNSPLHF	TGTGCCAGCAGTCCTAACGAGGGAAACAATTCACCCCTCCACTTT
TRBV14	-	-	TRBJ1-4	CASSQEFDTRREKLFF	TGTGCCAGCAGCCAAGAGTTCGACACGAGGCGAGAAAAACTGTTTTTT
TRBV27	-	few	TRBJ2-7	CASSFVGEAYEQYF	TGTGCCAGCAGTTTTGTGGGAGAGGCCTACGAGCAGTACTTC
TRBV19	TRBD1	-	TRBJ2-7	CASSVGTASTYEQYF	TGTGCCAGTAGTGTCGGGACAGCTAGTACCTACGAGCAGTACTTC
TRBV10-3	-	few	TRBJ1-5	CATGETSATWSQHF	TGTGCCACAGGGGAGACGTCAGCAACCTGGTCCCAGCATTTT
TRBV2	TRBD2	few	TRBJ2-3	CASSDRSYGLAGEDTQYF	TGTGCCAGCAGTGACAGATCCTATGGACTAGCGGGGGAGGATACGCAGTATTTT
TRBV7-2	-	many	TRBJ2-3	CASSLVAGAGKSTDTQYF	TGTGCCAGCAGCTTAGTAGCCGGGGCAGGGAAGAGCACAGATACGCAGTATTTT
TRBV29-1	TRBD1	few	TRBJ1-1	CSVRTGVTEAFF	TGCAGCGTTCGGACAGGGGTCACTGAAGCTTTCTTT
TRBV28	TRBD1	-	TRBJ2-7	CASRTDRGPYEQYF	TGTGCCAGCAGGACCGACAGGGGACCCTACGAGCAGTACTTC
TRBV14	TRBD2	-	TRBJ2-4	CASSPGLAGAAKNIQYF	TGTGCCAGCAGCCCGGGACTAGCGGGGGCAGCCAAAAACATTCAGTACTTC
TRBV6-6	-	-	TRBJ2-1	CASSLLVGVFSSYNEQFF	TGTGCCAGCAGCCTCCTAGTTGGGGTTTTCAGCTCCTACAATGAGCAGTTCTTC
TRBV29-1	-	few	TRBJ1-2	CSVDRGDTNYGYTF	TGCAGCGTTGATCGGGGGGACACTAACTATGGCTACACCTTC
TRBV5-4	-	few	TRBJ1-5	CASSLMGVINQPQHF	TGTGCCAGCAGCTTGATGGGGGTCATCAATCAGCCCCAGCATTTT
TRBV7-8	-	-	TRBJ2-5	CASSYEGAGGETQYF	TGTGCCAGCAGTTACGAGGGGGCGGGAGGAGAGACCCAGTACTTC
TRBV24-1	TRBD1	few	TRBJ2-1	CATSDTGTGGRDEQFF	TGTGCCACCAGTGACACCGGGACAGGGGGCCGGGATGAGCAGTTCTTC
TRBV2	TRBD1	-	TRBJ2-1	CASRSTGTGAYNEQFF	TGTGCCAGCAGAAGTACCGGGACAGGGGCCTACAATGAGCAGTTCTTC
TRBV10-3	-	many	TRBJ1-1	CAITRTVNTEAFF	TGTGCCATCACCCGGACGGTGAACACTGAAGCTTTCTTT
TRBV7-2	-	many	TRBJ1-5	CASSSGGQFNQPQHF	TGTGCCAGCAGCTCAGGAGGGCAGTTCAATCAGCCCCAGCATTTT
TRBV20-1	TRBD2	many	TRBJ2-3	CSTRSRGGFTDTQYF	TGCAGTACTAGGTCCCGGGGGGGATTCACAGATACGCAGTATTTT
TRBV24-1	TRBD1	many	TRBJ1-1	CATSGDRGGVAEAFF	TGTGCCACCAGTGGGGACAGGGGAGGGGTGGCTGAAGCTTTCTTT
TRBV7-9	-	few	TRBJ2-2	CASSFAYQTGELFF	TGTGCCAGCAGCTTTGCCTATCAGACCGGGGAGCTGTTTTTT
TRBV6-2/TRBV6-3	-	many	TRBJ1-1	CASSRTRGEAFF	TGTGCCAGCAGTCGTACCAGGGGTGAAGCTTTCTTT
TRBV15	TRBD1	many	TRBJ2-6	CATRRQGDGANVLTF	TGTGCCACCAGGAGACAGGGGGACGGGGCCAACGTCCTGACTTTC
TRBV29-1	TRBD1	many	TRBJ1-1	CSVDGQGFMNTEAFF	TGCAGCGTTGACGGACAGGGGTTCATGAACACTGAAGCTTTCTTT
TRBV4-3	-	-	TRBJ2-1	CASSQDLRWEQFF	TGCGCCAGCAGCCAAGATCTACGGTGGGAGCAGTTCTTC
TRBV5-5	TRBD1	many	TRBJ2-4	CASSWDRGENIQYF	TGTGCCAGCAGCTGGGACAGGGGGGAAAACATTCAGTACTTC
TRBV12-3/TRBV12-4	TRBD1	-	TRBJ1-2	CASLPDGTGGFGGYTF	TGTGCCAGCCTCCCGGACGGGACAGGGGGATTCGGGGGCTACACCTTC
TRBV18	TRBD2	few	TRBJ2-3	CASSYLSSGYTDTQYF	TGTGCCAGCTCGTACTTGTCTAGCGGATACACAGATACGCAGTATTTT
TRBV27	TRBD1	many	TRBJ1-1	CASSSQGIYTEAFF	TGTGCCAGCAGTTCACAGGGGATTTACACTGAAGCTTTCTTT